The rows below give T cell receptor beta chains drawn from one sample of a study of vaccination and CD4 T cells after COVID-19. These receptors are not linked to any known antigen. TCRdb reprocessed the PCR reads with MiXCR, giving one entry per CDR3 protein. The profile shows about 1,300 distinct CDR3 sequences, 9.5% to 15% of them singletons. The sequenced material came from CD4+ T cells from blood, cultured in vitro. These receptors were collected from a human donor in good health. Both conserved end residues are part of each CDR3. Each record gives: CDR3 protein, V gene, J gene, D gene. D genes are given only for firm matches.

CDR3: CAISTAGTGVRSYNEQFF; V: TRBV10-3; J: TRBJ2-1; D: TRBD1
CDR3: CASSSTRVTTGELFF; V: TRBV28; J: TRBJ2-2; D: -
CDR3: CASSSVGASYGYTF; V: TRBV5-1; J: TRBJ1-2; D: -
CDR3: CASRSSGGGEAFF; V: TRBV28; J: TRBJ1-1; D: -
CDR3: CASSPPPFTGDYGYTF; V: TRBV28; J: TRBJ1-2; D: -
CDR3: CASSIYTGSRAWTEAFF; V: TRBV19; J: TRBJ1-1; D: -
CDR3: CASSLAGGSQPQHF; V: TRBV5-1; J: TRBJ1-5; D: -
CDR3: CASSERQGSTDTQYF; V: TRBV28; J: TRBJ2-3; D: TRBD1
CDR3: CSAATRQGLYSYEQYF; V: TRBV20-1; J: TRBJ2-7; D: TRBD1
CDR3: CASNDRGGETQYF; V: TRBV19; J: TRBJ2-5; D: TRBD1
CDR3: CASSLSLGDEQYF; V: TRBV27; J: TRBJ2-7; D: -
CDR3: CAWSVSPQAGGADTQYF; V: TRBV30; J: TRBJ2-3; D: TRBD2
CDR3: CASSLVMKGLGYTF; V: TRBV12-3/TRBV12-4; J: TRBJ1-2; D: -
CDR3: CASSFLPYGTDTQYF; V: TRBV27; J: TRBJ2-3; D: -
CDR3: CASSQAWRATGELFF; V: TRBV4-1; J: TRBJ2-2; D: -
CDR3: CASSRSPNQPQHF; V: TRBV5-1; J: TRBJ1-5; D: -
CDR3: CASSSSQGARPSPLHF; V: TRBV27; J: TRBJ1-6; D: TRBD1
CDR3: CASRMYSPPDEQFF; V: TRBV28; J: TRBJ2-1; D: -
CDR3: CASSPSTDTQYF; V: TRBV18; J: TRBJ2-3; D: -
CDR3: CASSRGGRGHSPLHF; V: TRBV7-9; J: TRBJ1-6; D: TRBD1
CDR3: CASSLGQTLQETQYF; V: TRBV7-3; J: TRBJ2-5; D: -
CDR3: CASSSTSGSTDTQYF; V: TRBV5-1; J: TRBJ2-3; D: TRBD2
CDR3: CASSLTPRTGREGLGTDTQYF; V: TRBV2; J: TRBJ2-3; D: TRBD2
CDR3: CATSRGRVGYGYTF; V: TRBV15; J: TRBJ1-2; D: -
CDR3: CASSLSVRFLAGVNEQFF; V: TRBV27; J: TRBJ2-1; D: TRBD2
CDR3: CASSSPTGANVLTF; V: TRBV19; J: TRBJ2-6; D: -
CDR3: CASSPIPGQGSSGANVLTF; V: TRBV7-3; J: TRBJ2-6; D: TRBD1
CDR3: CASSSDRGQTEAFF; V: TRBV5-1; J: TRBJ1-1; D: TRBD1
CDR3: CASSMGNTGELFF; V: TRBV19; J: TRBJ2-2; D: -
CDR3: CASSFGGASYEQYF; V: TRBV7-2; J: TRBJ2-7; D: -
CDR3: CASRGLAGSRAYSYEQYF; V: TRBV28; J: TRBJ2-7; D: TRBD2